These 25 T cell receptor beta chains came from one sample sequenced in a study of cytotoxic CD8 clonotypes in ibrutinib-treated CLL. The table came from immunoSEQ multiplex PCR; TCRdb's copy has only in-frame clones and leaves some out. The table lists more than 200,000 clones, about 75% of them singletons. The starting material was PBMCs, obtained after 12 months of ibrutinib treatment. These receptors were obtained from a human donor with chronic lymphocytic leukemia.

The sample holds a few counts of this clone. J is TRBJ1-5 and V is TRBV27; TRBD1 agrees at 10 bases. Germline loops: CDR1 MNHEY, CDR2 SMNVEV (reference sequence). V lost 2 bases, J lost 1 base, and 2 bases stayed unmatched. The CDR3 covers 16 residues. In nucleotides, the CDR3 is TGTGCCAGCAGTTTAGGGACAGGGGTCAGCAATCAGCCCCAGCATTTT. Translated, it gives CASSLGTGVSNQPQHF.

This chain joins TRBV5-1 and TRBJ2-7; 9 bases line up with TRBD1. V was clipped by 2 bases and J by 6 bases; unmatched bases: 12. Per the germline V gene, CDR1 is SGHRS and CDR2 is YFSETQ. The CDR3 spans 16 residues. The CDR3 loop reads CASSFPGQGGGGEQYF. CDR3 sequence (DNA): TGCGCCAGCAGCTTCCCGGGACAGGGCGGCGGTGGCGAGCAGTACTTC.

This chain joins TRBV4-1 and TRBJ2-7; D remains unclear. Deletions cut 0 bases from V and 3 bases from J, with 12 bases between. Per the germline V gene, CDR1 is MGHRA and CDR2 is YSYEKL. The CDR3 has 15 residues. The CDR3 protein is CASSQDTTGFYEQYF. CDR3 in DNA: TGCGCCAGCAGCCAAGATACGACGGGTTTCTACGAGCAGTACTTC.

A note on this clone: The CDR3 carries no conserved terminal phenylalanine or tryptophan, so it likely arises from a read error. Because the CDR3's place on the DNA is in doubt, the DNA is left out and the CDR3 is given as listed by TCRdb. The chain carries TRBV5-6 and TRBJ1-4; the table calls TRBD1, which could not be checked here. The CDR3 is made up of 8 amino acids, end residues included. Germline V gene sequence: CDR1 SGHDT, CDR2 YYEEEE. The CDR3 sequence: CASSTGPT.

This clone was counted between two and nine times. The chain joins TRBV4-1 to TRBJ2-3, with 10 bases identical to TRBD2. This CDR3 comprises 18 residues. The germline CDR1 and CDR2 sequences are MGHRA and YSYEKL. Trimming removed 0 bases from V and 3 bases from J; junction bases left unmatched: 9. As DNA, the CDR3 is TGCGCCAGCAGCCAAGAGGGCGGAGCGGGGGGGACTACAGATACGCAGTATTTT. Its protein is CASSQEGGAGGTTDTQYF.

The chain is built from TRBV15 and TRBJ2-7; 10 bases are a match to TRBD1. The CDR3 loop spans 14 amino acids. V dropped 5 bases and J dropped 5; count of bases not matched to a gene: 6. CDR1 LNHNV and CDR2 YYDKDF come from the germline V gene (reference sequence). CDR3 coding DNA: TGTGCCACCAGCGTTTGGACAGGGGGAGACGAGCAGTACTTC. It translates to CATSVWTGGDEQYF. Combining the CDR3 with reference TRBV15 and TRBJ2-7 gives the whole variable domain DAMVIQNPRYQVTQFGKPVTLSCSQTLNHNVMYWYQQKSSQAPKLLFHYYDKDFNNEADTPDNFQSRRPNTSFCFLDIRSPGLGDTAMYLCATSVWTGGDEQYFGPGTRLTVT.

The rearrangement links TRBV7-3 to TRBJ2-3; 9 bases agree with TRBD1. This CDR3 has 17 residues. Losses at the gene ends were 0 bases for V and 2 bases for J; bases not matched to a gene: 6. Germline CDR1 and CDR2: SGHTA and FQGTGA. This CDR3 is CASSLTGGTGTTDTQYF. In nucleotides, the CDR3 is TGTGCCAGCAGCTTAACGGGCGGGACAGGGACCACAGATACGCAGTATTTT.

The chain combines TRBV27 with TRBJ2-7; no reliable D call. The germline V and J ends were trimmed by 4 bases and 2 bases, with 9 bases remaining between them. The germline V gene encodes CDR1 MNHEY and CDR2 SMNVEV (reference sequence). The CDR3 is 13 amino acids. The chain's CDR3 is CASSSGVAYEQYF. The DNA of the CDR3 is TGTGCCAGCAGTTCTGGGGTCGCCTACGAGCAGTACTTC.

This rearrangement joins TRBV6-4 to TRBJ1-5; no clear D. The CDR3 totals 13 residues. Trimming stripped 8 bases from V and 0 bases from J, with 8 bases between. Per the germline V gene, CDR1 is MRHNA and CDR2 is SNTAGT. The CDR3 protein is CASGLYSNQPQHF. CDR3 sequence (DNA): TGTGCCAGCGGGTTGTATAGCAATCAGCCCCAGCATTTT.

About this clone itself: This same CDR3 is encoded by further DNA sequences in the sample. This chain joins TRBV7-3 and TRBJ2-2; D perhaps matches TRBD2 (6 bases). Trimming removed 0 bases at V and 2 bases at J, with 10 bases between. This CDR3 spans 16 amino acids. Per germline, CDR1 SGHTA and CDR2 FQGTGA. CDR3 protein: CASSLTGGTNTGELFF. The CDR3 region has the DNA TGTGCCAGCAGCTTAACGGGCGGGACCAACACCGGGGAGCTGTTTTTT. The variable domain in full, with the rest retrieved from reference TRBV7-3 and TRBJ2-2, is GAGVSQTPSNKVTEKGKYVELRCDPISGHTALYWYRQSLGQGPEFLIYFQGTGAADDSGLPNDRFFAVRPEGSVSTLKIQRTERGDSAVYLCASSLTGGTNTGELFFGEGSRLTVL.

The chain uses TRBV11-2 and TRBJ1-1, with D maybe TRBD1 (5 bases). The germline V gene has CDR1 SGHAT and CDR2 FQNNGV. V dropped 3 bases and J dropped 0 bases, with 11 bases sitting between them. There are 15 residues in the CDR3. CDR3 in DNA: TGTGCCAGCAGCTTCTCGCAGGGTTTGAACACTGAAGCTTTCTTT. Translation gives CASSFSQGLNTEAFF.

This clone came up once. The chain is built from TRBV18 and TRBJ2-7; weak D call: TRBD2 (5 bases). Trimming left V 1 base short and J 5 bases short, with 9 bases between. The germline gives CDR1 KGHSH, CDR2 LQKENI. The CDR3 contains 13 residues. The CDR3 region is CASSPQDGNEQYF. The CDR3 DNA follows: TGTGCCAGCTCACCACAGGACGGGAACGAGCAGTACTTC.

The chain uses TRBV30 and TRBJ2-1; D not certain. Germline CDR1 reads GTSNPN; CDR2 reads SVGIG (reference sequence). The V and J ends lost 4 bases and 7 bases respectively, with 14 bases between them. CDR3 length: 13 amino acids. CDR3 region: CAWIDSSPNEQFF. Here the CDR3 DNA reads TGTGCCTGGATTGATAGTTCCCCAAATGAGCAGTTCTTC. The full variable domain, completed using reference TRBV30 and TRBJ2-1, is SQTIHQWPATLVQPVGSPLSLECTVEGTSNPNLYWYRQAAGRGLQLLFYSVGIGQISSEVPQNLSASRPQDRQFILSSKKLLLSDSGFYLCAWIDSSPNEQFFGPGTRLTVL.

This clone was seen only a few times. CDR3 sequence (DNA): TGTGCCAGCAGCGTATCCACAGCCTTGGGAAACACCATATATTTT. Its protein is CASSVSTALGNTIYF. This chain links TRBV9 with TRBJ1-3; D is unclear. V lost 1 base to trimming and J lost 4 bases, with 12 bases between them. The germline V gene has CDR1 SGDLS and CDR2 YYNGEE. The CDR3 spans 15 residues.

The chain employs TRBV5-1 and TRBJ2-1, with TRBD2 matching 11 bases. Trimming removed 4 bases from V and 10 bases from J; junction bases left unmatched: 10. Germline CDR1 and CDR2: SGHRS and YFSETQ. CDR3 length: 15 residues. The CDR3 sequence is CASSRTGTSGQEQFF. The CDR3 bases are TGCGCCAGCAGCAGAACCGGGACTAGCGGCCAGGAGCAGTTCTTC.

The rearrangement links TRBV11-3 to TRBJ1-1, with TRBD1 identical over 7 bases. Per the germline V gene, CDR1 is SGHNT and CDR2 is YENEEA. This CDR3 has 14 residues. Trimming removed 5 bases from V and 1 base from J; junction bases left unmatched: 4. CDR3 coding DNA: TGTGCCAGCAGCGCTGGGACAGCGAACACTGAAGCTTTCTTT. Encoded protein: CASSAGTANTEAFF.

This clone came up once. The chain couples TRBV30 to TRBJ2-7, with 8 bases matching TRBD1. The CDR3 is 13 residues long. Germline V gives CDR1 GTSNPN, CDR2 SVGIG (reference sequence). J gave up 6 bases and V 3 bases, and 7 bases lay outside the gene matches. This chain's CDR3 is CAWSDRGRGEQYF. The CDR3 DNA is TGTGCCTGGAGCGACAGGGGAAGAGGCGAGCAGTACTTC. Variable domain in full (rest from reference TRBV30 and TRBJ2-7): SQTIHQWPATLVQPVGSPLSLECTVEGTSNPNLYWYRQAAGRGLQLLFYSVGIGQISSEVPQNLSASRPQDRQFILSSKKLLLSDSGFYLCAWSDRGRGEQYFGPGTRLTVT.

J is TRBJ2-7 and V is TRBV9, with unresolved D. The CDR3 consists of 11 residues. V lost 2 bases, J lost 0 bases, and 0 bases lay in between. Germline values: CDR1 SGDLS, CDR2 YYNGEE. The CDR3 reads CASSVSYEQYF. CDR3 coding DNA: TGTGCCAGCAGCGTCTCCTACGAGCAGTACTTC.

The rearrangement uses TRBV20-1 and TRBJ2-1; D uncertain. The CDR3 sequence is 11 residues long. Germline V CDR1 and CDR2: DFQATT, SNEGSKA (reference sequence). Deletions cut 6 bases from V and 5 bases from J, with 8 bases between. The CDR3 DNA reads as TGCAGTGCCCCTTCTAACAATGAGCAGTTCTTC. Its protein is CSAPSNNEQFF.

V is TRBV27 and J is TRBJ2-7; tentative D call: TRBD2 (5 bases). The CDR3 is 14 amino acids. V lost 4 bases, J lost 1 base, and 11 bases lay in between. Germline loops: CDR1 MNHEY, CDR2 SMNVEV (reference sequence). CDR3 in DNA: TGTGCCAGCAGTTCCCGGGGAATTTCCTACGAGCAGTACTTC. Translation gives CASSSRGISYEQYF.

This clone was seen a handful of times. V usage is TRBV5-6 and J usage is TRBJ1-6, with D perhaps matching TRBD1 (6 bases). Trimming left V 4 bases short and J 10 bases short, with 15 bases between. CDR3 length equals 14 residues. The germline CDR1 and CDR2 sequences are SGHDT and YYEEEE. DNA for the CDR3: TGTGCCAGCAGCCCGGGAAGGGGGTTCTCACCCCTCCACTTT. The encoded protein is CASSPGRGFSPLHF.

The chain couples TRBV7-3 to TRBJ2-2; the D gene is possibly TRBD2 (5 bases). V lost 4 bases and J lost 2, with 11 bases in between. The CDR3 is made up of 15 amino acids. Germline CDR1 reads SGHTA; CDR2 reads FQGTGA. In nucleotides, the CDR3 is TGTGCCAGCAGCTCCGCGACTACTAACACCGGGGAGCTGTTTTTT. Its translation: CASSSATTNTGELFF.

In DNA form, the CDR3 reads TGCGCCAGCAGCTTGCCCGGACAGGGGCTTGAAGCTTTCTTT. Amino acids: CASSLPGQGLEAFF. The chain couples TRBV5-1 to TRBJ1-1; 9 bases line up with TRBD1. Germline values: CDR1 SGHRS, CDR2 YFSETQ. This CDR3 comprises 14 residues. The J segment lost 7 bases and the V segment lost 1 base, leaving 5 bases of the junction unmatched.

The chain is built from TRBV4-1 and TRBJ1-2, with 7 bases matching TRBD1. The V segment lost 0 bases and the J segment 8 bases; nucleotides outside the gene matches: 12. In germline, CDR1 is MGHRA, CDR2 YSYEKL. The CDR3 is 16 amino acids. CDR3 in amino acids: CASSQDLIGGGKGYTF. The CDR3 region has the DNA TGCGCCAGCAGCCAAGATCTTATAGGGGGCGGCAAGGGCTACACCTTC.

The rearrangement links TRBV5-1 to TRBJ2-6; TRBD1 is a possible D gene (6 bases). CDR3 length: 17 residues. V was cut by 7 bases and J by 0 bases, with 17 bases left in between. Germline V gene lookup returns CDR1 SGHRS and CDR2 YFSETQ. DNA for the CDR3: TGCGCCAGCTCCCTTGGACAGCTCTACTCTGGGGCCAACGTCCTGACTTTC. It specifies CASSLGQLYSGANVLTF.